The 10 T cell receptor beta chains presented below share a single source sample, sequenced in a study of cytomegalovirus exposure and HLA in healthy donors. PCR employed 60 Vbeta and 13 Jbeta primers. This table comes from immunoSEQ multiplex PCR, and its TCRdb copy is limited to in-frame clones, with some not included. The sample records 180,000 or so clones, 75% to 80% being singletons. Sample: PBMCs. Source of these receptors: a middle-aged man in good health and CMV-seropositive.

The chain is built from TRBV28 and TRBJ2-7; 8 bases align to TRBD2. This CDR3 comprises 15 residues. Germline-derived CDR1 and CDR2 are MDHEN and SYDVKM. The V gene end was trimmed by 6 bases and the J gene end by 2 bases; junction bases not matched to a gene: 9. The CDR3 spells CASRPELGGAYEQYF. The CDR3 DNA follows: TGTGCCAGCAGACCAGAACTCGGGGGGGCCTACGAGCAGTACTTC.

This clone was counted between two and nine times. The CDR3 DNA reads as TGCGCCAGCAGCCAAGATCTTAGGGACACAGGTTTCGACGAGCAGTACTTC. The encoded protein is CASSQDLRDTGFDEQYF. The chain combines TRBV4-3 with TRBJ2-7; tentatively, D is TRBD1 (6 bases). Trimming removed 0 bases at V and 5 bases at J, with 20 bases between. The V gene's germline CDR1 is LGHNA and CDR2 YSLEER. The CDR3 runs to 17 residues.

This chain links TRBV4-2 with TRBJ2-1; tentative D call: TRBD1 (6 bases). This CDR3 comprises 13 residues. Trimming cost V 4 bases and J 5 bases, with 9 bases left between them. The germline V gene has CDR1 LGHNA and CDR2 YNFKEQ. CDR3 in amino acids: CASSPDRDNEQFF. The DNA for the CDR3 is TGTGCCAGCAGCCCGGACAGAGACAATGAGCAGTTCTTC.

The chain joins TRBV5-1 to TRBJ2-1; TRBD2 matches at 13 bases. Per germline, CDR1 SGHRS and CDR2 YFSETQ. V trimming: 2 bases; J trimming: 10 bases; junction bases outside the gene matches: 3. The CDR3 spans 14 residues. This CDR3 is CASSLLAGGREQFF. DNA of the CDR3: TGCGCCAGCAGCTTACTAGCGGGGGGGCGCGAGCAGTTCTTC.

V is TRBV7-2 and J is TRBJ2-1; 7 nucleotides line up with TRBD2. V lost 5 bases, J lost 4 bases, and 5 bases stayed unmatched. Germline CDR1 reads SGHTA; CDR2 reads FQGNSA. The CDR3 sequence is 14 residues long. CDR3 in DNA: TGTGCCAGCAGCCCTCCCGGGGGGTACAATGAGCAGTTCTTC. It translates to CASSPPGGYNEQFF.

This clone was counted between two and nine times. The gene calls are TRBV7-2 and TRBJ2-6; D unclear. The CDR3 runs 14 residues. The V end lost 5 bases, the J end lost 2 bases, and 7 bases lay between the germline ends. The germline gives CDR1 SGHTA, CDR2 FQGNSA. CDR3 residues: CASSRKPGANVLTF. The CDR3 DNA reads as TGTGCCAGCAGCCGCAAGCCTGGGGCCAACGTCCTGACTTTC. Full variable domain (rest looked up from reference TRBV7-2 and TRBJ2-6): GAGVSQSPSNKVTEKGKDVELRCDPISGHTALYWYRQSLGQGLEFLIYFQGNSAPDKSGLPSDRFSAERTGGSVSTLTIQRTQQEDSAVYLCASSRKPGANVLTFGAGSRLTVL.

V and J are TRBV2 and TRBJ2-3; D might be TRBD1 (6 bases). V lost 4 bases to trimming and J lost 1 base, with 9 bases between them. The length of the CDR3 is 14 residues. Germline CDR1 and CDR2: SNHLY and FYNNEI. CDR3 sequence reads: CASSAGHGTDTQYF. CDR3 coding DNA: TGTGCCAGCAGTGCGGGACACGGCACAGATACGCAGTATTTT.

This rearrangement joins TRBV27 to TRBJ1-1; 9 nucleotides match TRBD1. From germline, CDR1 is MNHEY and CDR2 SMNVEV (reference sequence). Losses at the gene ends were 4 bases for V and 7 bases for J; bases not matched to a gene: 10. CDR3 length equals 15 residues. CDR3 DNA sequence: TGTGCCAGCAGTTCGGGACAGGGTAAAAGAGGTGAAGCTTTCTTT. It yields the protein CASSSGQGKRGEAFF.

V gene TRBV6-5 combines with J gene TRBJ2-7, with 13 bases aligning to TRBD2. The CDR3 extends over 15 amino acids. After removal of 6 bases from V and 4 bases from J, the junction contained 6 bases not matched to a gene. Germline lookup yields CDR1 MNHEY and CDR2 SVGAGI. The CDR3 coding sequence is TGTGCCAGCAGACAACTAGCGGGGGGGCAGTACGAGCAGTACTTC. It specifies CASRQLAGGQYEQYF.

The J gene is TRBJ1-1, the V gene TRBV12-5, with D possibly being TRBD1 (6 bases). This CDR3 is built from 15 residues. Deletions cut 4 bases from V and 0 bases from J, with 12 bases between. The germline V gene has CDR1 LGHNT and CDR2 FRNRAP. In nucleotides, the CDR3 is TGTGCTAGTGGTTCGATGACAGGCTTGAACACTGAAGCTTTCTTT. Protein product: CASGSMTGLNTEAFF.